The 2 T cell receptor beta chains presented below share a single source sample, sequenced in a study of cytomegalovirus exposure and HLA in healthy donors (dated by TCRdb to about 2017). To prepare the library, the immunoSEQ multiplex PCR assay was applied. The clones in this table, taken by TCRdb from immuneACCESS, are in-frame only. Not every clone is retained; where verified, under half of the shortfall comes from an unresolved V gene, and the cause of the rest is unknown. Here the sample has tens of thousands of clones; about 96% occur a single time. Roughly 0.78% of the sample is held by the ten biggest clonotypes. Sample: PBMCs. The receptor set was obtained from a man between 18 and 29 years old in good health and CMV-seronegative.

V usage is TRBV29-1 and J usage is TRBJ2-2, with D tentatively TRBD2 (7 bases). This CDR3 is 16 amino acids long. Germline CDR1 and CDR2: SQVTM and ANQGSEA. Trimming cost V 8 bases and J 7 bases, with 26 bases left between them. The CDR3 protein is CSTSGEGGSDFGELFF. CDR3 bases: TGCAGCACCTCAGGGGAGGGCGGGAGCGATTTCGGGGAGCTGTTTTTT.

The chain joins TRBV6-6 to TRBJ1-3, with 7 bases fitting TRBD1. The J segment lost 5 bases and the V segment lost 6 bases, leaving 7 bases of the junction unmatched. CDR3 length equals 14 residues. Germline V gene data show CDR1 as MNHNY and CDR2 as SVGAGI (reference sequence). The CDR3 nucleotides read TGTGCCAGCAGGGGGGACAGAGAACGAAACACCATATATTTT. Translated, it gives CASRGDRERNTIYF.